These 15 T cell receptor beta chains were sequenced from one sample in a study of CD8 T cells in ankylosing spondylitis. Points from the study as a whole: Ankylosing spondylitis blood appeared to be characterized by a TCR beta motif of 7 to 9 highly homologous variants.

Their cognate antigens are unknown. MiXCR, applied by TCRdb to the 5' RACE reads, yields one record per CDR3 protein. The sample includes almost 400,000 distinct CDR3 sequences, about 20% of them seen just once. The source material was blood, either unsorted or a sorted T cell fraction (not recorded which). All receptors derive from a male donor with ankylosing spondylitis.

The genes are TRBV14 and TRBJ2-2, with D perhaps TRBD1 or TRBD2 (5 bases each). The CDR3 has 16 amino acids. V shed 4 bases and J shed 0 bases, with 12 bases lying between them. Germline V lookup: CDR1 SGHDN, CDR2 FVKESK. This CDR3 is CASSLPGRANTGELFF. CDR3 nucleotides: TGTGCCAGCAGCCTACCGGGACGGGCGAACACCGGGGAGCTGTTTTTT.

This clonotype was seen a few times. CDR3 loop: CASSFRRITDTQYF. CDR3 nucleotide sequence: TGCGCCAGCAGCTTCAGGCGGATCACAGATACGCAGTATTTT. J is TRBJ2-3 and V is TRBV5-1; D is undetermined. This CDR3 contains 14 residues. Germline V lookup: CDR1 SGHRS, CDR2 YFSETQ. The V end was cut by 2 bases, the J end by 2 bases, with 9 bases between.

This clonotype was counted a few times. The chain is built from TRBV12-3 or TRBV12-4 and TRBJ2-3; 9 bases agree with TRBD1. The CDR3 totals 16 residues. V dropped 5 bases and J dropped 0; count of bases not matched to a gene: 6. The CDR3 DNA sequence: TGTGCCAGCAGTCTCACAGGGGGCCTTAGCACAGATACGCAGTATTTT. Translating gives CASSLTGGLSTDTQYF.

Notes on this clonotype: One junction end does not reproduce the germline sequence, and a read error may be involved. The J gene is TRBJ2-1, the V gene TRBV11-2; TRBD2 matches 7 bases. The CDR3 has 17 residues. In germline, CDR1 is SGHAT, CDR2 FQNNGV. The CDR3 is CASRLDLAELWDNEQFF. DNA for the CDR3: TGTGCCAGCAGGTTAGACCTAGCGGAGCTCTGGGACAATGAGCAGTTCTTC.

This clonotype was found a few times. This sequence joins TRBV7-8 and TRBJ1-2, with D possibly matching TRBD1 (5 bases). V was pared by 4 bases and J by 1 base, with 13 bases between. The CDR3 is made up of 15 amino acids. Germline values: CDR1 SGHVS, CDR2 FQNEAQ. CDR3 nucleotide sequence: TGTGCCAGCAGCTCGCCGGGACGGATTAACTATGGCTACACCTTC. Translating it yields CASSSPGRINYGYTF.

Concerning this clonotype itself: Relative to the germline gene, one junction end is altered; a read error may explain this. The chain carries TRBV15 and TRBJ2-7, with D hard to call. This CDR3 comprises 15 residues. CDR1 LNHNV and CDR2 YYDKDF come from the germline V gene (reference sequence). CDR3 region: CSTSRDRVGSYEQYF. The CDR3, as DNA: TGTTCCACCAGCAGAGATCGAGTCGGCTCCTACGAGCAGTACTTC.

This clonotype was counted a few times. V usage is TRBV6-4 and J usage is TRBJ2-1; 11 bases line up with TRBD2. Per the germline V gene, CDR1 is MRHNA and CDR2 is SNTAGT. After removal of 3 bases from V and 7 bases from J, the junction contained 5 bases not matched to a gene. The CDR3 is 15 residues long. CDR3 sequence reads: CASSESSGGLNEQFF. CDR3 nucleotide sequence: TGTGCCAGCAGTGAGTCTAGCGGGGGGTTAAATGAGCAGTTCTTC.

This clonotype turned up a few times. The chain combines TRBV9 with TRBJ2-1; D is undetermined. CDR1 is SGDLS, CDR2 YYNGEE, per germline. The length of the CDR3 is 15 residues. Trimming cost V 3 bases and J 0 bases, with 10 bases left between them. CDR3 loop: CASSAGSSSYNEQFF. The DNA of the CDR3 is TGTGCCAGCAGCGCCGGTTCTAGCTCCTACAATGAGCAGTTCTTC.

The J gene is TRBJ2-2, the V gene TRBV2, with 9 bases lining up with TRBD1. Germline CDR1 is SNHLY and CDR2 is FYNNEI. This CDR3 comprises 16 residues. The junction had 10 bases not matched to a gene; V was cut back by 8 bases and J by 3 bases. CDR3 nucleotides: TGTGCCAGCGGACCCCTGGACAGGGGAGACACCGGGGAGCTGTTTTTT. Its protein product is CASGPLDRGDTGELFF.

V usage is TRBV9 and J usage is TRBJ2-3; the match to TRBD2 covers 7 bases. V was clipped by 0 bases and J by 2 bases; unmatched bases: 3. Germline V gene data show CDR1 as SGDLS and CDR2 as YYNGEE. The CDR3 spans 15 residues. CDR3 bases: TGTGCCAGCAGCGTAGCCCTAGCGGCCACAGATACGCAGTATTTT. Its translation: CASSVALAATDTQYF.

The gene calls are TRBV7-2 and TRBJ2-3, with a possible D match to TRBD2 (6 bases). The CDR3 contains 15 residues. Trimming took 2 bases from V and 0 from J, leaving 9 bases between them. Germline loops: CDR1 SGHTA, CDR2 FQGNSA. DNA of the CDR3: TGTGCCAGCAGCTTAAGTGCGGGAAGCACAGATACGCAGTATTTT. It specifies CASSLSAGSTDTQYF. Variable domain in full (rest from reference TRBV7-2 and TRBJ2-3): GAGVSQSPSNKVTEKGKDVELRCDPISGHTALYWYRQSLGQGLEFLIYFQGNSAPDKSGLPSDRFSAERTGGSVSTLTIQRTQQEDSAVYLCASSLSAGSTDTQYFGPGTRLTVL.

The chain employs TRBV20-1 and TRBJ1-1; D call uncertain. Trimming took 6 bases from V and 3 from J, leaving 14 bases between them. Germline assignment: CDR1 DFQATT and CDR2 SNEGSKA (reference sequence). CDR3 length: 13 amino acids. The chain's CDR3 is CSAIDQPHTEAFF. In DNA form, the CDR3 reads TGCAGTGCAATCGACCAGCCCCACACTGAAGCTTTCTTT.

This rearrangement joins TRBV20-1 to TRBJ2-2, with 7 bases fitting TRBD1. Germline V gene data show CDR1 as DFQATT and CDR2 as SNEGSKA (reference sequence). Trimming removed 5 bases from V and 3 bases from J; junction bases left unmatched: 6. There are 14 residues in the CDR3. CDR3 amino acids: CSARPGGYTGELFF. The CDR3 nucleotides are TGCAGTGCTCGTCCAGGGGGTTACACCGGGGAGCTGTTTTTT.

The table lists this clonotype with a few counts. This chain connects TRBV2 to TRBJ2-1, with D possibly matching TRBD1 (6 bases). Germline CDR1 is SNHLY and CDR2 is FYNNEI. Trimming took 6 bases from V and 5 from J, leaving 11 bases between them. The CDR3 runs 13 residues. The CDR3 DNA reads TGTGCCAGCAGCAATACAGGGAACAATGAGCAGTTCTTC. It specifies CASSNTGNNEQFF.

At least ten counts were recorded for this clonotype. One end of the junction does not line up with germline, which may come from a read error. The chain uses TRBV10-3 and TRBJ2-5, with 7 bases that match TRBD1. Germline-derived CDR1 and CDR2 are ENHRY and SYGVKD. This CDR3 is built from 14 residues. CDR3 DNA: TGTGCCATCAGTGGAACAGGGGCTCAAGTGACCCAGTACTTC. It specifies CAISGTGAQVTQYF.